The table lists the clone carrying this T cell receptor beta chain with many counts. This CDR3 has 15 amino acids. Trimming removed 1 base from V and 5 bases from J, with 11 bases in between. Germline V gene lookup returns CDR1 WNHNN and CDR2 SYGVQD (reference sequence). The source of the sample is a study of identical twins. One entry per CDR3 protein, called by TCRdb with MiXCR from the 5' RACE reads. This table holds about 890,000 distinct CDR3 sequences, around an eighth found once. This sample also belongs to another study, concerning yellow fever vaccine responses in identical twins. That publication notes: On the reported evidence, twins' vaccine T cell responses seemed partly convergent and partly personalized.

The sample comprised PBMCs. The receptor's source is a woman younger than 35 in good health. This chain joins TRBV10-1 and TRBJ2-2; D not certain. The CDR3 DNA follows: TGCGCCAGCAGTGAGTTAGGACCCGGGACCGGGGAGCTGTTTTTT. This codes for CASSELGPGTGELFF.